This TCR beta chain was captured by sequencing in a study of tumor-infiltrating lymphocytes in primary liver carcinoma. General study points: Tumor region pairs overlapped more than did tumor-adjacent and tumor-blood pairs. Merely about 8-24% of top clones occurred in all five tumor regions.

With a constant-region primer, TCR beta cDNA was made from 500 ng of total RNA. Modified slightly, ARM-PCR produced TCR beta libraries over three nested multiplex PCR rounds. The study ran its first two PCR rounds for around 10 cycles each, using TRBV1-TRBV30 forward primers and a C-beta reverse primer. Each CDR3 protein gets one entry after TCRdb re-called the multiplex PCR reads with MiXCR. In the table there are about 50,000 distinct CDR3 sequences, about 78% of which are singletons. This CDR3 region has 16 residues. Germline assignment: CDR1 SGHKS and CDR2 YYEKEE (reference sequence). Trimming took 3 bases from V and 3 from J, leaving 19 bases between them. From unsorted bulk tissue weighing about 20-32 mg, DNA and RNA were co-extracted. Infection with HBV was chronic in patients; they were treatment-naive. Over 75% viable tumor cells were present in every tumor sample. This clonotype was seen a handful of times. Its specificity is unknown.

The chain links TRBV5-5 to TRBJ2-7; D unclear. The sequencing input was liver tumor tissue from sampling region 5. As to subset: tumor region T5, tumor centre. The origin of this receptor is a man aged 35 to 55 with primary liver carcinoma and hepatitis B virus infection. CDR3 loop: CASSSRDSQDYYEQYF. CDR3 sequence (DNA): TGTGCCAGCAGCTCCCGTGACTCTCAGGATTACTACGAGCAGTACTTC.